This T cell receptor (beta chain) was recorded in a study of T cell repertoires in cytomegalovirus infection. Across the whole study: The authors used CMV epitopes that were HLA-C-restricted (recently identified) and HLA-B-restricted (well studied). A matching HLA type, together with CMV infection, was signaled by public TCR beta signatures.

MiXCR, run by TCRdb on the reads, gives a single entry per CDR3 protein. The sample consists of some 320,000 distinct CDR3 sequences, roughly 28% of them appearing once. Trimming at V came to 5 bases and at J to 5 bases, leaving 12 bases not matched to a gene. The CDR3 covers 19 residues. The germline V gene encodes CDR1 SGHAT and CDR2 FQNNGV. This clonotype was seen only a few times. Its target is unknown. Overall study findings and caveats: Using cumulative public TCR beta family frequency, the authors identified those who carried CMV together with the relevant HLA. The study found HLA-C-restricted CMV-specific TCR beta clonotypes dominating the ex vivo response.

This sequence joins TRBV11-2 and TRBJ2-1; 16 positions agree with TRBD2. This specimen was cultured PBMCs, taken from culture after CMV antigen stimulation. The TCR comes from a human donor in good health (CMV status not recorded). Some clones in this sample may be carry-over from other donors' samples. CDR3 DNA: TGTGCCAGCAGCAGGGGGACTAGCGGGAGGGCCGGTTTCCACAATGAGCAGTTCTTC. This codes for CASSRGTSGRAGFHNEQFF.